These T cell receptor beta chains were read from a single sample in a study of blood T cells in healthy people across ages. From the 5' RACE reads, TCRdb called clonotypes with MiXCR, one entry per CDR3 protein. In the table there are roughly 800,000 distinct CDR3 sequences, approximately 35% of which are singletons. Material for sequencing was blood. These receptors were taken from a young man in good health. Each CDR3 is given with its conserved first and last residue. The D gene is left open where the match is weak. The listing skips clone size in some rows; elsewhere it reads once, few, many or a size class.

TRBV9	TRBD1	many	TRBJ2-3	TGTGCCAGCAGCGCACCCGGGACAGCCGGCACAGATACGCAGTATTTT	CASSAPGTAGTDTQYF
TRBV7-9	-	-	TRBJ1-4	TGTGCCAGCAGCTTAGGCCTCCAGGTAGCAACTAATGGAAAACTGTTTTTT	CASSLGLQVATNGKLFF
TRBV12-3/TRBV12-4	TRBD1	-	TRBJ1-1	TGTGCCAGCAGTTCGCGGGACAGGGGGGTCACTGAAGCTTTCTTT	CASSSRDRGVTEAFF
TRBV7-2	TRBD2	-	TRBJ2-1	TGTGCCAGCAGCTTTGGACTAGCGGGGGGGCCGGGCAATGAGCAGTTCTTC	CASSFGLAGGPGNEQFF
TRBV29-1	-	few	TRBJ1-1	TGCAGCGTTCTGAGGGACCGGAACACTGAAGCTTTCTTT	CSVLRDRNTEAFF
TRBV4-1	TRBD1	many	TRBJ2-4	TGCGCCAGCAGCCAAGTTGGGACAGCGATAGCCAAAAACATTCAGTACTTC	CASSQVGTAIAKNIQYF
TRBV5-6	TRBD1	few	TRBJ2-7	TGTGCCAGCAGCTTTCAGGGGGATTACGAGCAGTACTTC	CASSFQGDYEQYF
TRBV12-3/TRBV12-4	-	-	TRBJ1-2	TGTGCCAGCAGTTTAGAGTATGTCCGGGGGTCCTCCGGGAACTATGGCTACACCTTC	CASSLEYVRGSSGNYGYTF
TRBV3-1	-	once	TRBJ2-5	TGTGTCAGCAGCCAAGTTTCGGGTAGAGGAGAGACCCAGTACTTC	CVSSQVSGRGETQYF
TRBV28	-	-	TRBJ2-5	TGTGCCAGCAGTGCCCCAGGGACAGAGACCCAGTACTTC	CASSAPGTETQYF
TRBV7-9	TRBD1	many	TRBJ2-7	TGTGCCAGCAGCCCAGACAGGGGGCGCTTATACGAGCAGTACTTC	CASSPDRGRLYEQYF
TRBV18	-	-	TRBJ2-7	TGTGCCAGCTCACCGGGGATATCCCTACAGGGCGAGCAGTACTTC	CASSPGISLQGEQYF
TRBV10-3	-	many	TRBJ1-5	TGTGCCATCAGTGAGAGGGGACAGCCCCAGCATTTT	CAISERGQPQHF
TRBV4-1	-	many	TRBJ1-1	TGCGCCAGCAGCCGCATGGACAGTGCCCGCACTGAAGCTTTCTTT	CASSRMDSARTEAFF
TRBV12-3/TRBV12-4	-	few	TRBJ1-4	TGTGCCAGCAGCCATACTGAAAAACTGTTTTTT	CASSHTEKLFF
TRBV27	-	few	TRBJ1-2	TGTGCCAGCAGGCCGGCAGGGGACTATGGCTACACCTTC	CASRPAGDYGYTF
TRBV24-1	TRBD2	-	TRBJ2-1	TGTGCCACCAGTGACAGTCCTCTAGCGGGGGGGCGCAATGAGCAGTTCTTC	CATSDSPLAGGRNEQFF
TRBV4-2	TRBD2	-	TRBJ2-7	TGTGCCAGCAGCCAATATCCTAGCGGGGGGCGGGTCTCCTACAATGAGCAGTACTTC	CASSQYPSGGRVSYNEQYF
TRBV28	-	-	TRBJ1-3	TGTGCCAGCAGTCCCGTAGCCCTCTCTGGAAACACCATATATTTT	CASSPVALSGNTIYF
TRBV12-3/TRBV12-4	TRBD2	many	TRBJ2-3	TGTGCGGCGGGGGGTCTCAATACGCAGTATTTT	CAAGGLNTQYF
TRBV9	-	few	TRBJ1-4	TGTGCCAGCAGCTCTACAACTAATGAAAAACTGTTTTTT	CASSSTTNEKLFF
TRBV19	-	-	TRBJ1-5	TGTGCCAGTAGTATAGGGAACTTTTACAATCAGCCCCAGCATTTT	CASSIGNFYNQPQHF
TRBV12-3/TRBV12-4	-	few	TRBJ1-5	TGTGCCAGCAGTCGTTCGGGGCTTCCCAATAGCAATCAGCCCCAGCATTTT	CASSRSGLPNSNQPQHF
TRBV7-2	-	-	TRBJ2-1	TGTGCCAGCAGCACTCAAGGCGGTGAGCAGTTCTTC	CASSTQGGEQFF
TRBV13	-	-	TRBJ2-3	TGTGCCAGCAGAGGGCGGGGTGGCACAGATACGCAGTATTTT	CASRGRGGTDTQYF
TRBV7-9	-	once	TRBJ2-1	TGTGCCAGCAGCTTTTCTGAAGGTGGGCAGTTCTTC	CASSFSEGGQFF
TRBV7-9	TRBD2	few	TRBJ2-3	TGTGCCAGCAGCTCCCTTGGCGGGGGAGACTATACGCAGTATTTT	CASSSLGGGDYTQYF
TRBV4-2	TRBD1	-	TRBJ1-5	TGTGCCAGCAGCCCAACTCGGACAGGGGGAAATCAGCCCCAGCATTTT	CASSPTRTGGNQPQHF
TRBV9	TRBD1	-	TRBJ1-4	TGTGCCAGCAGCGTAGGTCGACAGGGGCTGGAAAAACTGTTTTTT	CASSVGRQGLEKLFF
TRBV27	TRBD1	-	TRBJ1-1	TGTGCCAGCAGAAAACAGGGGGTAAGCACTGAAGCTTTCTTT	CASRKQGVSTEAFF
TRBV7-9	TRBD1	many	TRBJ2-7	TGTGCCAGCAGCCCCCCGACAGGGACCTACGAGCAGTACTTC	CASSPPTGTYEQYF
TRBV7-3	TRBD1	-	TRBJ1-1	TGTGCCAGCAGCCCCGGGACAGCGGACTCGAACACTAAAGCTTTCTTT	CASSPGTADSNTKAFF
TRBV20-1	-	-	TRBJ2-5	TGCAGTGCTGGAGGTATTGCGGGCAAGGAGCAGTACTTC	CSAGGIAGKEQYF
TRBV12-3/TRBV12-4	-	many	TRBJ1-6	TGTGCCAGCAGTTTAGCCAGGAATAATTCACCCCTCCACTTT	CASSLARNNSPLHF
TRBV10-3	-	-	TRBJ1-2	TGTGCCATCAGTCCGGGAGAGGGGTCTAACTATGGCTACACCTTC	CAISPGEGSNYGYTF
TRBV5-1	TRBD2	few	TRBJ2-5	TGCGCCAGCAGCCCCGGACTAGTCACCAATGAGCAGTACTTC	CASSPGLVTNEQYF
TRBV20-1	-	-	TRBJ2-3	TGCAGAACATCAGGGGGGGGAAACACAGATACGCAGTATTTT	CRTSGGGNTDTQYF
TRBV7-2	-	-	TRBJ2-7	TGTGCCAGCAGCTTAACGGGGCCCAACGACGAGCAGTACTTC	CASSLTGPNDEQYF
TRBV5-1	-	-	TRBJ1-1	TGCGCCAGCAGCTTGGCCCGCACCCGGGACACTGAAGCTTTCTTT	CASSLARTRDTEAFF
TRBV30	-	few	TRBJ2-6	TGTGCCTGGAAACAGGCTGGGGCCAACGTCCTGACTTTC	CAWKQAGANVLTF
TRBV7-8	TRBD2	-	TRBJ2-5	TGTGCCAGCAGCTTAGCCATCGGACTAGCGGGTCGGGAGACCCAGTACTTC	CASSLAIGLAGRETQYF
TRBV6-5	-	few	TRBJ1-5	TGTGCCAGCAGTGATTCCATTAATCAGCCCCAGCATTTT	CASSDSINQPQHF
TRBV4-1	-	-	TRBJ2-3	TGCGCCAGCAGCCAAGAGAACGGCATTAGCACAGATACGCAGTATTTT	CASSQENGISTDTQYF
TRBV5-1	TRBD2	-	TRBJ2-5	TGCGCCAGCAGCTTGGCCACAGCGGGGGGGCCGGAGACCCAGTACTTC	CASSLATAGGPETQYF
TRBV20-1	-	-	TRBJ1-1	TGCAGTGCGGAGGTAATGAACACTGAAGCTTTCTTT	CSAEVMNTEAFF
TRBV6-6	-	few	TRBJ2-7	TGTGCCAGCAGTGCGGAGGGGGCGTCTGGCTACGAGCAGTACTTC	CASSAEGASGYEQYF
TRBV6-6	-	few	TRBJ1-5	TGTGCCAGCAGTTTGCCAGGGGATTTGGGGAATCAGCCCCAGCATTTT	CASSLPGDLGNQPQHF
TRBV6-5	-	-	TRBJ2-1	TGTGCCAGCAGTTTCGGGGTTAACTCCTACAATGAGCAGTTCTTC	CASSFGVNSYNEQFF
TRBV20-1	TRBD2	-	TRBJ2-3	TGCAGTGCAAGAGGGACTAGCGGGGGGCTAGATACGCAGTATTTT	CSARGTSGGLDTQYF
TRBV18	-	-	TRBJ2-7	TGTGCCAGCTCACCCCCGAATAGCCAACGGGCCTACGAGCAGTACTTC	CASSPPNSQRAYEQYF